These 14 T cell receptor beta chains were sequenced from one sample in a study of cytotoxic CD8 clonotypes in ibrutinib-treated CLL. Sequenced by immunoSEQ multiplex PCR; TCRdb stores in-frame clones only, minus some. The sample includes around 140,000 clones, 70% to 90% of them seen just once. Specimen: PBMCs, collected after 36 months of ibrutinib treatment. Every receptor here comes from a human donor with chronic lymphocytic leukemia.

The chain combines TRBV4-2 with TRBJ2-7; D gene uncertain. Germline V gene lookup returns CDR1 LGHNA and CDR2 YNFKEQ. V lost 0 bases and J lost 4, with 13 bases in between. The CDR3 runs to 15 residues. CDR3 in amino acids: CASSQEAPMAYEQYF. For the CDR3, the DNA is TGTGCCAGCAGCCAAGAAGCACCCATGGCATACGAGCAGTACTTC.

The chain combines TRBV19 with TRBJ1-5; TRBD1 might be the D (5 bases). This CDR3 has 16 residues. Trimming took 5 bases from V and 0 from J, leaving 14 bases between them. Germline V CDR1 and CDR2: LNHDA, SQIVND (reference sequence). CDR3 sequence (DNA): TGTGCCAGTAGTTCGGACGAGGGGCATAGCAATCAGCCCCAGCATTTT. This gives the protein CASSSDEGHSNQPQHF.

J is TRBJ2-2 and V is TRBV6-1; 7 bases are a match to TRBD2. The ends lost 4 bases at V and 7 bases at J; junction bases unmatched: 6. This CDR3 spans 14 amino acids. Looked up from germline, CDR1 is MNHNS and CDR2 is SASEGT. CDR3 nucleotide sequence: TGTGCCAGCAGTGTTTGGGGGAGGGACGGGGAGCTGTTTTTT. Its protein product is CASSVWGRDGELFF.

This chain links TRBV5-5 with TRBJ1-1; D gene ambiguous. This CDR3 spans 12 amino acids. Germline V gene sequence: CDR1 SGHKS, CDR2 YYEKEE (reference sequence). V lost 0 bases and J 4 bases, leaving 4 bases between the germline ends. CDR3 loop: CASSLEATEAFF. CDR3 in DNA: TGTGCCAGCAGCTTGGAGGCCACTGAAGCTTTCTTT.

CDR3 in DNA: TGTGCCTGGAGGCGGGCGGGTGCGGATGAAAAACTGTTTTTT. Translating gives CAWRRAGADEKLFF. The chain uses TRBV30 and TRBJ1-4, with unresolved D. The V gene's germline CDR1 is GTSNPN and CDR2 SVGIG (reference sequence). V lost 3 bases, J lost 6 bases, and 14 bases lay in between. The CDR3 covers 14 residues.

The CDR3 protein is CATLLRLNEKLFF. The CDR3 nucleotides are TGTGCCACTTTGCTGCGTCTGAATGAAAAACTGTTTTTT. The chain links TRBV6-1 to TRBJ1-4, with no clear D. V shed 10 bases and J shed 5 bases, with 14 bases lying between them. The CDR3 consists of 13 residues. Germline assignment: CDR1 MNHNS and CDR2 SASEGT.

The rearrangement links TRBV13 to TRBJ2-7, with TRBD2 matching over 12 bases. In germline, CDR1 is PRHDT, CDR2 FYEKMQ (reference sequence). Trimming at V came to 7 bases and at J to 5 bases, leaving 6 bases not matched to a gene. This CDR3 has 14 amino acids. The CDR3 region has the DNA TGTGCCAGCACCTGGACTAGCGGGAACGACGAGCAGTACTTC. It codes for CASTWTSGNDEQYF.

V usage is TRBV7-9 and J usage is TRBJ1-5; possibly TRBD1 for D (5 bases). This CDR3 comprises 13 residues. Trimming took 8 bases from V and 9 from J, leaving 17 bases between them. Germline V CDR1 and CDR2: SEHNR, FQNEAQ (reference sequence). DNA of the CDR3: TGTGCCAGCGGGCTAGAGGGTGGGGGGCCCCAGCATTTT. The encoded protein is CASGLEGGGPQHF.

The V gene is TRBV6-5, the J gene TRBJ1-1; unclear D gene. Per the germline V gene, CDR1 is MNHEY and CDR2 is SVGAGI. The CDR3 runs 14 residues. Trimming took off 0 bases at V and 3 bases at J, with 8 bases between the two ends. The CDR3 coding sequence is TGTGCCAGCAGTTACTCGATCCAGTACACTGAAGCTTTCTTT. It codes for CASSYSIQYTEAFF.

A word on this clone: Other DNA sequences from this sample encode an identical CDR3 as well. The chain recombines TRBV9 with TRBJ2-3; 9 positions agree with TRBD1. Germline-derived CDR1 and CDR2 are SGDLS and YYNGEE. J lost 4 bases, V lost 2 bases, and 2 bases had no gene match. The CDR3 runs 14 residues. The CDR3 loop is CASSVGQGPDTQYF. The CDR3 DNA follows: TGTGCCAGCAGCGTGGGACAGGGTCCAGATACGCAGTATTTT.

The gene calls are TRBV5-4 and TRBJ2-7; 8 bases line up with TRBD1. V was pared by 4 bases and J by 6 bases, with 6 bases of the junction left unmatched. The germline V gene has CDR1 SGHNT and CDR2 YYREEE (reference sequence). This CDR3 region has 13 residues. The chain's CDR3 is CASSQGQAGEQYF. CDR3 nucleotides: TGTGCCAGCAGCCAGGGACAGGCAGGCGAGCAGTACTTC.

The rearrangement joins TRBV4-1 to TRBJ2-5; D may be TRBD1 (5 bases). Germline lookup yields CDR1 MGHRA and CDR2 YSYEKL. The CDR3 totals 13 residues. V was trimmed by 1 base and J by 4 bases, leaving 7 bases between them. The CDR3 loop reads CASSQGQGETQYF. The CDR3 DNA follows: TGCGCCAGCAGCCAAGGCCAGGGAGAGACCCAGTACTTC.

This clone was picked up a small number of times. The rearrangement uses TRBV4-2 and TRBJ1-1; D is undetermined. CDR3 size: 14 residues. V lost 0 bases, J lost 1 base, and 6 bases lay in between. The V gene's germline CDR1 is LGHNA and CDR2 YNFKEQ. CDR3 amino acids: CASSQDQSNTEAFF. The CDR3 nucleotides are TGTGCCAGCAGCCAAGATCAGTCGAACACTGAAGCTTTCTTT.

This clone was observed a handful of times. At the DNA level, this CDR3 is encoded by other sequences in the same sample as well. This sequence joins TRBV27 and TRBJ2-2; no clear D gene. CDR3 length: 14 amino acids. V lost 0 bases and J lost 0, with 2 bases in between. CDR1 and CDR2 (germline): MNHEY, SMNVEV (reference sequence). The chain's CDR3 is CASSLSTNTGELFF. CDR3 in DNA: TGTGCCAGCAGTTTATCAACGAACACCGGGGAGCTGTTTTTT.